The rows below give T cell receptor beta chains drawn from one sample of a study of blood T cell repertoires in COVID-19. Assay used: immunoSEQ multiplex PCR; TCRdb lists only in-frame clones, some missing. This table holds roughly 380,000 clones, approximately 89% found once. Input material: peripheral blood. The receptors were gathered from an older woman with COVID-19, enrolled during active disease. The CDR3 runs from the conserved cysteine through the conserved F or W. Fields, in order: clone size, D gene, V gene, J gene, CDR3 protein, CDR3 DNA. D genes are given only for firm matches. Clone size is not always given. Where it is, it says once, few, many or a class for expanded clones.

NA	NA	TRBV15	TRBJ1-4	CATSLGQFPEKLFF	TGTGCCACCAGCTTAGGACAGTTTCCTGAAAAACTGTTTTTT
few	NA	TRBV28	TRBJ1-6	CASSLRGVGYNSPLHF	TGTGCCAGCAGTTTAAGAGGAGTAGGATATAATTCACCCCTCCACTTT
NA	NA	TRBV5-1	TRBJ2-7	CASSLDTSTSRQYF	TGCGCCAGCAGCTTGGACACCTCTACTTCTAGGCAGTACTTC
NA	TRBD1	TRBV19	TRBJ2-1	CASTADRVVHNEQFF	TGTGCCAGTACCGCGGACAGGGTGGTCCACAATGAGCAGTTCTTC
NA	NA	TRBV10-3	TRBJ2-5	CAIRRQGQETQYF	TGTGCCATCCGTAGACAAGGACAAGAGACCCAGTACTTC
NA	NA	TRBV6-6	TRBJ1-2	CASSSVGGANYGYTF	TGTGCCAGCAGTTCTGTGGGGGGGGCGAACTATGGCTACACCTTC
few	NA	TRBV1	TRBJ1-5	CTSSHGKVNRGHQHF	TGCACCAGCAGCCACGGGAAAGTTAACAGGGGACATCAGCATTTT
NA	TRBD1	TRBV19	TRBJ1-2	CASREAGGYYGYTF	TGTGCCAGTAGGGAAGCAGGGGGCTACTATGGCTACACCTTC
NA	NA	TRBV5-5	TRBJ1-2	CASSLDPHGSFNYGYTF	TGTGCCAGCAGCTTGGACCCCCACGGGAGCTTTAACTATGGCTACACCTTC
once	NA	TRBV2	TRBJ2-7	CASSEDSSGLLYEQYF	TGTGCCAGCAGTGAAGACTCAAGCGGACTCCTGTACGAGCAGTACTTC
NA	TRBD1	TRBV9	TRBJ1-5	CASSARGTDNQPQHF	TGTGCCAGCAGCGCTAGGGGGACAGACAATCAGCCCCAGCATTTT
NA	NA	TRBV5-5	TRBJ1-1	CASSQGYSNTEAFF	TGTGCCAGCAGCCAGGGGTACTCAAACACTGAAGCTTTCTTT
NA	TRBD1	TRBV9	TRBJ2-3	CASSEGQGMWTQYF	TGTGCCAGCAGCGAGGGACAGGGAATGTGGACGCAGTATTTT
NA	TRBD1	TRBV9	TRBJ1-5	CASVDRREAVTLWGQGAVGAQHF	TGTGCCAGCGTAGACCGCAGGGAAGCTGTAACATTGTGGGGACAGGGGGCGGTCGGAGCCCAGCATTTT
NA	NA	TRBV9	TRBJ1-1	CASSPIQGTEAFF	TGTGCCAGCAGCCCGATACAGGGAACTGAAGCTTTCTTT
once	TRBD1	TRBV5-4	TRBJ2-1	CASSLAPGGSGNEQFF	TGTGCCAGCAGCTTGGCCCCAGGGGGCTCGGGCAATGAGCAGTTCTTC
NA	TRBD1	TRBV11-2	TRBJ1-1	CASSLTVVGQSAAEAFF	TGTGCCAGCAGCTTAACGGTAGTGGGACAGTCGGCAGCTGAAGCTTTCTTT
NA	NA	TRBV2	TRBJ2-3	CASSLPRDTGTDTQYF	TGTGCCAGCAGTCTTCCCCGGGACACCGGCACAGATACGCAGTATTTT
NA	TRBD2	TRBV5-1	TRBJ2-1	CASSGTSGYYNEQFF	TGCGCCAGCAGCGGAACTAGCGGCTACTACAATGAGCAGTTCTTC
NA	NA	TRBV15	TRBJ2-3	CATSPSGRDTQYF	TGTGCCACCAGCCCCTCTGGGAGGGATACGCAGTATTTT
NA	NA	TRBV5-1	TRBJ1-2	CASSLIRGYGYTF	TGCGCCAGCAGCTTGATCCGGGGCTATGGCTACACCTTC
NA	NA	TRBV6-2/TRBV6-3	TRBJ1-5	CASSLGVQPQHF	TGTGCCAGCAGCCTCGGGGTTCAGCCCCAGCATTTT
NA	TRBD1	TRBV28	TRBJ1-1	CASSPGTGLNTEAFF	TGTGCCAGCAGTCCCGGGACAGGGTTGAACACTGAAGCTTTCTTT
NA	TRBD2	TRBV4-1	TRBJ2-5	CASSQDGGGGETQYF	TGCGCCAGCAGCCAAGACGGGGGGGGCGGAGAGACCCAGTACTTC
NA	NA	TRBV18	TRBJ1-1	CASSATRDTEAFF	TGTGCCAGCTCGGCGACCAGGGACACTGAAGCTTTCTTT
NA	NA	TRBV7-3	TRBJ2-5	CASSPGTSQETQYF	TGTGCCAGCAGCCCCGGGACTTCCCAAGAGACCCAGTACTTC
NA	NA	TRBV7-9	TRBJ2-7	CASSTTYEQYF	TGTGCCAGCAGCACAACCTACGAGCAGTACTTC
once	TRBD2	TRBV6-5	TRBJ2-7	CASSYTGGSTREQYF	TGTGCCAGCAGTTACACCGGGGGGTCAACTAGAGAGCAGTACTTC